The next 18 T cell receptor beta chains were all read from a single sample in a study of PD-1 blockade in classical Hodgkin lymphoma. Data came from immunoSEQ multiplex PCR; TCRdb stores just in-frame clones and leaves some out. The table shows nearly 20,000 clones, with approximately 76% occurring only once. Stated time point: cycle 4 day 1 (C4D1), after six to seven weeks of nivolumab. Each patient relapsed following autologous stem cell transplantation, and prior brentuximab vedotin exposure differed. The sample consisted of peripheral blood mononuclear cells (PBMCs), taken before the fourth cycle of nivolumab. The origin of the receptors is a human donor with classical Hodgkin lymphoma.

The rearrangement links TRBV29-1 to TRBJ1-2, with TRBD1 matching 8 bases. Trimming took 4 bases from V and 5 from J; bases not matched to a gene: 3. This CDR3 spans 12 amino acids. Germline loops: CDR1 SQVTM, CDR2 ANQGSEA. CDR3 sequence (DNA): TGCAGCGTTGCACAGGGGGGATATGGCTACACCTTC. Protein: CSVAQGGYGYTF.

The chain has TRBV5-1 and TRBJ2-3; 8 bases agree with TRBD2. CDR3 size: 18 residues. The junction had 13 bases not matched to a gene; V was cut back by 3 bases and J by 1 base. CDR1 is SGHRS and CDR2 is YFSETQ in the germline V gene. The CDR3 DNA is TGCGCCAGCAGCTCGTACGGGGGGGCCGTGCTCGGCACAGATACGCAGTATTTT. Translation: CASSSYGGAVLGTDTQYF.

The V call is TRBV2, the J call TRBJ2-3; TRBD2 agrees at 10 bases. The trim removed 4 bases at V and 3 bases at J, leaving 4 bases unmatched. Germline V gene sequence: CDR1 SNHLY, CDR2 FYNNEI. This CDR3 is 15 amino acids long. This CDR3 is CASSVSSGGTDTQYF. The CDR3 DNA follows: TGTGCCAGCAGTGTTAGTAGCGGGGGGACAGATACGCAGTATTTT.

The chain combines TRBV6-7 with TRBJ2-2; the match to TRBD2 covers 10 bases. TRBV6-7 falls under the ORF class, with uncertain function. The CDR3 runs to 17 residues. V dropped 0 bases and J dropped 6; count of bases not matched to a gene: 7. Here the CDR3 reads CASSYSGALAGAGELFF. The CDR3, as DNA: TGTGCCAGCAGTTACTCCGGGGCGCTAGCGGGGGCCGGGGAGCTGTTTTTT.

The chain links TRBV7-2 to TRBJ2-7; TRBD2 aligns across 11 bases. J gave up 7 bases and V 5 bases, and 7 bases lay outside the gene matches. This CDR3 has 14 residues. From germline, CDR1 is SGHTA and CDR2 FQGNSA. CDR3 nucleotide sequence: TGTGCCAGCAGCCCTAGCGGGAGGAATAGGGAGCAGTACTTC. This sequence encodes CASSPSGRNREQYF.

The chain employs TRBV6-5 and TRBJ2-7, with 7 nucleotides matching TRBD1. Germline CDR1 is MNHEY and CDR2 is SVGAGI. This CDR3 has 15 residues. With 2 bases clipped from V and 9 bases from J, the junction kept 13 bases outside the gene matches. CDR3 loop: CASSYTGQTGIGQYF. CDR3 nucleotide sequence: TGTGCCAGCAGTTACACCGGACAGACAGGGATCGGGCAGTACTTC.

This clone was detected only a few times. The chain is built from TRBV7-9 and TRBJ2-6; D possibly corresponds to TRBD1 (5 bases). V was trimmed by 5 bases and J by 2 bases, leaving 10 bases between them. The CDR3 extends over 15 amino acids. Germline CDR1 and CDR2: SEHNR and FQNEAQ (reference sequence). The CDR3 reads CASSGGAAGANVLTF. CDR3 bases: TGTGCCAGCAGCGGTGGGGCGGCTGGGGCCAACGTCCTGACTTTC.

A single count supports this clone. This sequence joins TRBV6-4 and TRBJ2-2; unclear D gene. The CDR3 length is 14 residues. Trimming stripped 3 bases from V and 1 base from J, with 6 bases between. Germline V lookup: CDR1 MRHNA, CDR2 SNTAGT. CDR3 region: CASSEGRNTGELFF. The DNA for the CDR3 is TGTGCCAGCAGTGAAGGCCGGAACACCGGGGAGCTGTTTTTT.

The CDR3 reads CASSSGQGAWNEQFF. The DNA of the CDR3 is TGTGCCAGCAGCTCTGGACAGGGGGCATGGAATGAGCAGTTCTTC. The rearrangement joins TRBV7-2 to TRBJ2-1, with 11 bases identical to TRBD1. The CDR3 length is 15 residues. CDR1 and CDR2 from the germline V gene are SGHTA and FQGNSA. Trimming at V came to 4 bases and at J to 7 bases, leaving 6 bases not matched to a gene.

The chain couples TRBV5-1 to TRBJ1-1, with unresolved D. Looked up from germline, CDR1 is SGHRS and CDR2 is YFSETQ. This CDR3 has 13 amino acids. V gave up 0 bases and J gave up 2 bases, with 5 bases separating them. The CDR3 sequence is CASSLVDNTEAFF. The CDR3 coding sequence is TGCGCCAGCAGCTTGGTGGATAACACTGAAGCTTTCTTT.

This clone was detected a few times. The chain joins TRBV5-1 to TRBJ2-1; no reliable D call. The CDR3 is 15 amino acids. Looked up from germline, CDR1 is SGHRS and CDR2 is YFSETQ. Trimming removed 0 bases from V and 2 bases from J, with 9 bases in between. CDR3 region: CASSLEALTYNEQFF. The CDR3, as DNA: TGCGCCAGCAGCTTGGAAGCTCTTACCTACAATGAGCAGTTCTTC. Drawing the rest from reference TRBV5-1 and TRBJ2-1, the complete variable domain is KAGVTQTPRYLIKTRGQQVTLSCSPISGHRSVSWYQQTPGQGLQFLFEYFSETQRNKGNFPGRFSGRQFSNSRSEMNVSTLELGDSALYLCASSLEALTYNEQFFGPGTRLTVL.

The J gene is TRBJ1-3, the V gene TRBV25-1; perhaps TRBD1 as D (5 bases). V was shortened by 2 bases and J by 4 bases, with 9 bases between the two germline ends. Germline V gene sequence: CDR1 MGHDK, CDR2 SYGVNS. The CDR3 sequence is 14 residues long. CDR3 in DNA: TGTGCCAGCAGTGAACCAGGGCGAGGAAACACCATATATTTT. Protein product: CASSEPGRGNTIYF. The variable domain in full, with the rest retrieved from reference TRBV25-1 and TRBJ1-3, is EADIYQTPRYLVIGTGKKITLECSQTMGHDKMYWYQQDPGMELHLIHYSYGVNSTEKGDLSSESTVSRIRTEHFPLTLESARPSHTSQYLCASSEPGRGNTIYFGEGSWLTVV.

The rearrangement joins TRBV5-4 to TRBJ2-2; 7 nucleotides align to TRBD1. Trimming at V came to 10 bases and at J to 6 bases, leaving 6 bases not matched to a gene. The CDR3 contains 12 residues. Germline V lookup: CDR1 SGHNT, CDR2 YYREEE (reference sequence). The CDR3, as DNA: TGTGCCGCTGTACAGGGGCCCGGGGAGCTGTTTTTT. Amino acids: CAAVQGPGELFF.

This clone was seen only a few times. The V call is TRBV28, the J call TRBJ1-3; D gene unclear. CDR1 MDHEN and CDR2 SYDVKM come from the germline V gene. V lost 11 bases to trimming and J lost 0 bases, with 8 bases between them. CDR3 length equals 12 residues. CDR3 nucleotide sequence: TGTGCCTCGCGGGGCTCTGGAAACACCATATATTTT. It codes for CASRGSGNTIYF. The full variable domain, in which reference TRBV28 and TRBJ1-3 provide the parts outside the CDR3, is DVKVTQSSRYLVKRTGEKVFLECVQDMDHENMFWYRQDPGLGLRLIYFSYDVKMKEKGDIPEGYSVSREKKERFSLILESASTNQTSMYLCASRGSGNTIYFGEGSWLTVV.

The rearrangement joins TRBV18 to TRBJ2-5; D possibly corresponds to TRBD2 (6 bases). Trimming removed 1 base at V and 6 bases at J, with 24 bases between. CDR1 and CDR2 (germline): KGHSH, LQKENI. The length of the CDR3 is 18 residues. The chain's CDR3 is CASSPQFPRDLERKTQYF. Written as DNA, the CDR3 is TGTGCCAGCTCACCACAGTTTCCCCGGGACTTAGAGAGGAAGACCCAGTACTTC.

The chain has TRBV4-1 and TRBJ1-5; D ambiguous. Deletions cut 4 bases from V and 4 bases from J, with 14 bases between. Per germline, CDR1 MGHRA and CDR2 YSYEKL. This CDR3 is 15 amino acids long. CDR3 loop: CASSPVGGTNQPQHF. CDR3 coding DNA: TGCGCCAGCAGCCCTGTTGGAGGAACTAATCAGCCCCAGCATTTT.

The CDR3 loop reads CASSFDYREQFF. The CDR3 DNA follows: TGTGCCAGCAGCTTCGACTACCGCGAGCAGTTCTTC. The chain couples TRBV7-2 to TRBJ2-1, with D perhaps TRBD2 (5 bases). Trimming removed 3 bases at V and 10 bases at J, with 10 bases between. The CDR3 length is 12 residues. Germline V lookup: CDR1 SGHTA, CDR2 FQGNSA.

The V call is TRBV18, the J call TRBJ1-1; D gene ambiguous. The CDR3 is made up of 14 amino acids. Trimming took off 4 bases at V and 2 bases at J, with 11 bases between the two ends. Germline V gives CDR1 KGHSH, CDR2 LQKENI. In DNA form, the CDR3 reads TGTGCCAGCTCACGCGGGCCTTCCAACACTGAAGCTTTCTTT. It specifies CASSRGPSNTEAFF. The entire variable domain, with the rest obtained from reference TRBV18 and TRBJ1-1, is as follows: NAGVMQNPRHLVRRRGQEARLRCSPMKGHSHVYWYRQLPEEGLKFMVYLQKENIIDESGMPKERFSAEFPKEGPSILRIQQVVRGDSAAYFCASSRGPSNTEAFFGQGTRLTVV.